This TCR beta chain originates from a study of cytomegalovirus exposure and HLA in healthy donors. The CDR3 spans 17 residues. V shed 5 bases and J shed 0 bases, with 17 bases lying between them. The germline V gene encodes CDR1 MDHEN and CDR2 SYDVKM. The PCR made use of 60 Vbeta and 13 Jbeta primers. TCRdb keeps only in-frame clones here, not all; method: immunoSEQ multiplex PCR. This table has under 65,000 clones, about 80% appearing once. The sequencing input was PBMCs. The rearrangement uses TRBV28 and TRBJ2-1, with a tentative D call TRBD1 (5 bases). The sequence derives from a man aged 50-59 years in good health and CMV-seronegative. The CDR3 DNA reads TGTGCCAGCAGTCCCCCCAGGCGCGACAGCTCCTACAATGAGCAGTTCTTC. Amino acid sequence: CASSPPRRDSSYNEQFF. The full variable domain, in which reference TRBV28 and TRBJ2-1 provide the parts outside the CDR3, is DVKVTQSSRYLVKRTGEKVFLECVQDMDHENMFWYRQDPGLGLRLIYFSYDVKMKEKGDIPEGYSVSREKKERFSLILESASTNQTSMYLCASSPPRRDSSYNEQFFGPGTRLTVL.